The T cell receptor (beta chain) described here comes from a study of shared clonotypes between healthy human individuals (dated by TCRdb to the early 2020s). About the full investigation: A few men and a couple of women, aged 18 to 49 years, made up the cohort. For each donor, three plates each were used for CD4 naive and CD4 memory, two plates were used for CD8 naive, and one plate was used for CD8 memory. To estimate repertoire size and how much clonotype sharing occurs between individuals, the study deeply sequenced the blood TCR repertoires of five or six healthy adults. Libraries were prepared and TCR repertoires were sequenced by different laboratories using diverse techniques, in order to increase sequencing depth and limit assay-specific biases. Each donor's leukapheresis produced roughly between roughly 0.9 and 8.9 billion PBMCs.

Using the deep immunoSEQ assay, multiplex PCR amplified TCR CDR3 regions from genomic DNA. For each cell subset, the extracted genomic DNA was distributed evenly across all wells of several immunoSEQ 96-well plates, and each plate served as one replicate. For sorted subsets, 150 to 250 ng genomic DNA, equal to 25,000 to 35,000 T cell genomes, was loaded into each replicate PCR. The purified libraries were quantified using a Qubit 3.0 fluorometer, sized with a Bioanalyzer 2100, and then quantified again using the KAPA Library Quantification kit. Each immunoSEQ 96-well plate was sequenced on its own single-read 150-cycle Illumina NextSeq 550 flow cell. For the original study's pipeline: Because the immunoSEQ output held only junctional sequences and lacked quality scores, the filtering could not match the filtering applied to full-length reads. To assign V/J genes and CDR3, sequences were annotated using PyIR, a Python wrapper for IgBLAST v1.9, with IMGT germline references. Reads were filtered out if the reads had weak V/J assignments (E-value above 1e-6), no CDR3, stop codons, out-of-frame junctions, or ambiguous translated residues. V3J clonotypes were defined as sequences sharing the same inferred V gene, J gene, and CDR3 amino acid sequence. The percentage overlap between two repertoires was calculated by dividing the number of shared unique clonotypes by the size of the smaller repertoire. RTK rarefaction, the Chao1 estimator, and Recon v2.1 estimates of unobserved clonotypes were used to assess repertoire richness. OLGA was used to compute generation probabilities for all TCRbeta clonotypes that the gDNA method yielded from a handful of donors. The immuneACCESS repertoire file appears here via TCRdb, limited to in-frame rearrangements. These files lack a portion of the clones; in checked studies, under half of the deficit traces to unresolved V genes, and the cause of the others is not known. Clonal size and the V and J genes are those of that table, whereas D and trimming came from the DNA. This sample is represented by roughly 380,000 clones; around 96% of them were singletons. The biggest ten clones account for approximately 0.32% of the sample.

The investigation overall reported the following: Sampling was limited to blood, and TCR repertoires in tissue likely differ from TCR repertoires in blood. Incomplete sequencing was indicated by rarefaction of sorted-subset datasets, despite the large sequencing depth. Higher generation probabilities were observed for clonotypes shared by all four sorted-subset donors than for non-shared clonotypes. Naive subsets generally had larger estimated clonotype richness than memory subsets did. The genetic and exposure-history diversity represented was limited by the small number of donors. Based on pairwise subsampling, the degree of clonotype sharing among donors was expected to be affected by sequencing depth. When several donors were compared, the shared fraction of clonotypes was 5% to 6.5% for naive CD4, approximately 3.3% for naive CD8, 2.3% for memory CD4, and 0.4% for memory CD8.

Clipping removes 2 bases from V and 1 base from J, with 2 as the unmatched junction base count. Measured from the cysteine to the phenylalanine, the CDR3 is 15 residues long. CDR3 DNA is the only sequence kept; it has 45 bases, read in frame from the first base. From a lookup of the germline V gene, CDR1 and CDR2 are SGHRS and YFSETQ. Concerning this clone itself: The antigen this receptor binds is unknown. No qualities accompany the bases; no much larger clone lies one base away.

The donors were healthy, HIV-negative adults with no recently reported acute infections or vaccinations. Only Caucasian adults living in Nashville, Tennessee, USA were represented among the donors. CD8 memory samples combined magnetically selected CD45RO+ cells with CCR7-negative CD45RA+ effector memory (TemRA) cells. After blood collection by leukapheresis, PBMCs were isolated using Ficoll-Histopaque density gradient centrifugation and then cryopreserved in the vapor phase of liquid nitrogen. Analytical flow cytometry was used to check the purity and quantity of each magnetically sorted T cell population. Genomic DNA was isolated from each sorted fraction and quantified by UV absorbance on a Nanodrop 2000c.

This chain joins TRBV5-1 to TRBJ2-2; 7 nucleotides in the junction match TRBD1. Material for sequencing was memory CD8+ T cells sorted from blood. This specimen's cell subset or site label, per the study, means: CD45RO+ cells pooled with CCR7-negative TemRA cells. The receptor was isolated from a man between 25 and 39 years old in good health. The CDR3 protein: CASSFRTGNTGELFF. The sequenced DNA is TGCGCCAGCAGCTTCCGGACAGGGAACACCGGGGAGCTGTTTTTT.